The source of this TCR beta chain is a study of post-analysis software for immune sequencing data. Regarding the study as a whole: Diversity measured as normalized Chao1 was significantly lower in multiple sclerosis patients than in controls. A few TRBV segments were significantly more frequent in patients than in controls. TRBV5-6, TRBV5-1 and TRBV20-1 were among these segments.

Sequencing libraries made from TCR beta cDNA carried unique molecular identifiers. Each batch of roughly 0.95 to 10 million T cells produced a few hundred thousand cDNA molecules. TCRdb redid the calling of the PCR reads with MiXCR, one entry per CDR3 protein. The profile shows fewer than 700,000 distinct CDR3 sequences, about 40% of them singletons. This clonotype was observed a few times. Its antigen is not identified. The CDR3 totals 15 residues. The trim removed 5 bases at V and 0 bases at J, leaving 6 bases unmatched. This sequence was found in a girl aged 5 to 17 with multiple sclerosis. Sequenced input: blood. The rearrangement joins TRBV12-3 or TRBV12-4 to TRBJ2-7, with 8 bases lining up with TRBD2. This CDR3 is CASSGLGGASYEQYF. The CDR3 DNA sequence: TGTGCCAGCAGTGGCCTCGGGGGGGCCTCCTACGAGCAGTACTTC.